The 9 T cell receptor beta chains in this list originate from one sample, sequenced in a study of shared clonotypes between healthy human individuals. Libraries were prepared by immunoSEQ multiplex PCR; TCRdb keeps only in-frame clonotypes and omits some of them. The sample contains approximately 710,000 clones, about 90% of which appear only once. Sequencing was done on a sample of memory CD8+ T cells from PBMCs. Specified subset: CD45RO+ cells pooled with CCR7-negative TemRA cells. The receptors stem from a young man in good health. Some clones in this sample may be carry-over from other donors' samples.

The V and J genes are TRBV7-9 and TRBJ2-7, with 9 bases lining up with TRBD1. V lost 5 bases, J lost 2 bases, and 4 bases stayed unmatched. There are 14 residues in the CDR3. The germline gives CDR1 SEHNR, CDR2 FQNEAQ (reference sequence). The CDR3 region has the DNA TGTGCCAGCAGCGGACAGGGGCCAACCTACGAGCAGTACTTC. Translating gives CASSGQGPTYEQYF.

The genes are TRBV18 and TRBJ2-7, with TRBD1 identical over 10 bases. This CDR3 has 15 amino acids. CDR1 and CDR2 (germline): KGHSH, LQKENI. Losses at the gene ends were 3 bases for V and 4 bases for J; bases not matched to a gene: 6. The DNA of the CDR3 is TGTGCCAGCTCACCGTGGACAGGGGGAAATTACGAGCAGTACTTC. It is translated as CASSPWTGGNYEQYF.

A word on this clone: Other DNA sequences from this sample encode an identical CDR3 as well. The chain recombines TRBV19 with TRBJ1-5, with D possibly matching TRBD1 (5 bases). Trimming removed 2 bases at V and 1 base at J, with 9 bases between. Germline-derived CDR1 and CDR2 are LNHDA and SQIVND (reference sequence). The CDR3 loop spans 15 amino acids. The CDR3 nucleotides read TGTGCCAGTAGTATACTGGGGGGGAGCAATCAGCCCCAGCATTTT. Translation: CASSILGGSNQPQHF.

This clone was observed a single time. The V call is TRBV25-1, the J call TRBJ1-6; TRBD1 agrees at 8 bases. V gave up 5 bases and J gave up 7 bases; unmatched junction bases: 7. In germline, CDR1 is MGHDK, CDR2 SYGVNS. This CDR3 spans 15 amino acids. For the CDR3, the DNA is TGTGCCAGCAGTCCATCCGGACAGGGCAATTCACCCCTCCACTTT. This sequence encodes CASSPSGQGNSPLHF.

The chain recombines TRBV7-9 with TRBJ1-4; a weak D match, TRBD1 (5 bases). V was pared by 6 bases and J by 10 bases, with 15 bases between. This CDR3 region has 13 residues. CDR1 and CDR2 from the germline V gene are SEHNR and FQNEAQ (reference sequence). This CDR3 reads CASRRESGGKLFF. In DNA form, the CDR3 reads TGTGCCAGCAGACGCGAATCGGGGGGAAAACTGTTTTTT.

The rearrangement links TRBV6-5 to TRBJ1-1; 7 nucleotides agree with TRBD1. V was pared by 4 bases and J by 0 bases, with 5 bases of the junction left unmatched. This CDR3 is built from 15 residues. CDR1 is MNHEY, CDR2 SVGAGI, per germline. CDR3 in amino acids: CASSSRRGVNTEAFF. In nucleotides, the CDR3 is TGTGCCAGCAGTTCCCGCAGGGGGGTGAACACTGAAGCTTTCTTT.

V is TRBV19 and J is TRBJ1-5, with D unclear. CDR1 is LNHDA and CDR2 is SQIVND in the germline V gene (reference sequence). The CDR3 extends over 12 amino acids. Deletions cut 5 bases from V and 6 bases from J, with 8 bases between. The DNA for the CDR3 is TGTGCCAGTAGTCTGGGGTTTCAGCCCCAGCATTTT. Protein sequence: CASSLGFQPQHF.

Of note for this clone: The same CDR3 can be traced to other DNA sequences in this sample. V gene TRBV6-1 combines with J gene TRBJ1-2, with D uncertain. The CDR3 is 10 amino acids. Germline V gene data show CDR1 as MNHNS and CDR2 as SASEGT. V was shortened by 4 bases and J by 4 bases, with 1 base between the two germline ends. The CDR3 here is CASSGYGYTF. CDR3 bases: TGTGCCAGCAGTGGCTATGGCTACACCTTC.

The CDR3 is CASSLNQGRSYEQYF. In DNA, the CDR3 is TGCGCCAGCAGCTTGAACCAGGGGCGATCCTACGAGCAGTACTTC. The gene calls are TRBV5-1 and TRBJ2-7; possible D gene TRBD1, 6 bases. Germline V gene sequence: CDR1 SGHRS, CDR2 YFSETQ. The CDR3 is 15 residues long. V lost 1 base and J 1 base, leaving 12 bases between the germline ends.